The clone carrying this TCR beta chain appeared a few times. Its target is not known. The study reverse transcribed the entire isolated RNA, so it sequenced expressed TCRB transcripts. The assay was immunoSEQ multiplex PCR, and TCRdb's table has in-frame clones only and misses some. Of around 160,000 clones listed, about 50% are singletons. All sorted populations exceeded 98% purity. The record originates from a study of beta chain features in type 1 diabetes. Study results and limitations: Among all four CD4+ subsets, Type 1 diabetes patients had TCRB CDR3s that were moderately but significantly shorter. The study notes PCR might favor shorter templates equally in patients and controls. Type 1 diabetes patients had fewer VDJ junction insertions and more deletions.

The CDR3 spans 13 residues. With 0 bases clipped from V and 4 bases from J, the junction kept 3 bases outside the gene matches. The germline V gene has CDR1 GTSNPN and CDR2 SVGIG (reference sequence). The rearrangement joins TRBV30 to TRBJ2-7; 7 bases fit TRBD2. The sample taken for sequencing was Tregs from blood. The receptor was isolated from a man younger than 30 in good health. The CDR3 bases are TGTGCCTGGAGTGTCGGGGGGAAGTACGAGCAGTACTTC. This encodes CAWSVGGKYEQYF.